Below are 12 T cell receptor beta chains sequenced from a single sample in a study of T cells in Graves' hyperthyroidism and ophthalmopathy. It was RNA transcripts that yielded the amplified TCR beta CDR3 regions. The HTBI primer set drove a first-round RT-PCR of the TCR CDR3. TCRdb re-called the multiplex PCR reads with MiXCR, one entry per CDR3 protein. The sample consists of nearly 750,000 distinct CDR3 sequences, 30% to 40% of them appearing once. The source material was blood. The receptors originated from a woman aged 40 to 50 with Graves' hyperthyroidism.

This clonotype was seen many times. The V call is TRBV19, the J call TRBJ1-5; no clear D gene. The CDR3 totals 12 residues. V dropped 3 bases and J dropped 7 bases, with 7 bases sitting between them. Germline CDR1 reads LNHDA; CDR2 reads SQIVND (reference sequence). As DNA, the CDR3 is TGTGCCAGTAGTATCGAACTCCAGCCCCAGCATTTT. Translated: CASSIELQPQHF.

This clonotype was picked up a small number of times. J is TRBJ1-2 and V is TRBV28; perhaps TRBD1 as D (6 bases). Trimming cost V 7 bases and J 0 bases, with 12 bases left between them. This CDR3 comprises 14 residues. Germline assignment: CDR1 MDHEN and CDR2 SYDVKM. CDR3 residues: CASTRGQPNYGYTF. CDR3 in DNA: TGTGCCAGCACCCGTGGACAGCCTAACTATGGCTACACCTTC.

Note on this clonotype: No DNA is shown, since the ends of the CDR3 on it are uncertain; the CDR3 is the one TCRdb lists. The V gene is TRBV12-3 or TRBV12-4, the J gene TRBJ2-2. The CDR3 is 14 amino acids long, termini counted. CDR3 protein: CAGSSSDGTGELFF.

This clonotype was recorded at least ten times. DNA for the CDR3: TGTGCCAGCAGCCCACGGACTAGCGGGTACTACGAGCAGTACTTC. It specifies CASSPRTSGYYEQYF. J is TRBJ2-7 and V is TRBV7-9, with TRBD2 matching over 11 bases. The CDR3 extends over 15 amino acids. Germline V CDR1 and CDR2: SEHNR, FQNEAQ (reference sequence). The J segment lost 3 bases and the V segment lost 5 bases, leaving 6 bases of the junction unmatched.

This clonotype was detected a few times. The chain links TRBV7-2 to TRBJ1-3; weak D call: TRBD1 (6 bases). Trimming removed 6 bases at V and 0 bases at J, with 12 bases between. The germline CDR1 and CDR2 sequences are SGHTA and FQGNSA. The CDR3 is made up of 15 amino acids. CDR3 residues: CASSLTGISGNTIYF. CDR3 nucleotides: TGTGCCAGCAGTTTAACAGGGATCTCTGGAAACACCATATATTTT.

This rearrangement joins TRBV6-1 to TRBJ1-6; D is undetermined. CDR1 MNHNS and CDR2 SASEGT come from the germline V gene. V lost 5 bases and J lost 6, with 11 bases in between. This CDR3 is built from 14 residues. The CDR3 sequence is CASSYWTFNSPLHF. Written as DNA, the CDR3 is TGTGCCAGCAGTTATTGGACGTTTAATTCACCCCTCCACTTT.

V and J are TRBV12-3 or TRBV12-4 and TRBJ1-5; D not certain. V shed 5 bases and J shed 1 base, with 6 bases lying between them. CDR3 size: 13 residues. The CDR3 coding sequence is TGTGCCAGCAGTCCATGGAGCAATCAGCCCCAGCATTTT. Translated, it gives CASSPWSNQPQHF.

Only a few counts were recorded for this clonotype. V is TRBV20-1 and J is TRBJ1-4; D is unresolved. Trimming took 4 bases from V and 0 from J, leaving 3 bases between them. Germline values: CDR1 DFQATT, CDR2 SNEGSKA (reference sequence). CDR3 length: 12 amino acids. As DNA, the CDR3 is TGCAGTGCTACCCCAACTAATGAAAAACTGTTTTTT. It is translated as CSATPTNEKLFF.

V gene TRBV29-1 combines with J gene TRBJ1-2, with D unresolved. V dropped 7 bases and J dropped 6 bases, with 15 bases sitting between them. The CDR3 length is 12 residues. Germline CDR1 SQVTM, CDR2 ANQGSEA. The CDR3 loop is CSAYLNKNGYTF. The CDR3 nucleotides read TGCAGCGCGTATCTGAATAAGAATGGCTACACCTTC.

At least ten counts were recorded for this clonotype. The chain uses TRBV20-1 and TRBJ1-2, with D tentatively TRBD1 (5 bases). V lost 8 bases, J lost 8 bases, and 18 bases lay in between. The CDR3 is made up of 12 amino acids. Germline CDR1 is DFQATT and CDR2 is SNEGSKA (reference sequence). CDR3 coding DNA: TGCAGTACCACAAGGGGAGTAGGCGGCTACACCTTC. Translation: CSTTRGVGGYTF.

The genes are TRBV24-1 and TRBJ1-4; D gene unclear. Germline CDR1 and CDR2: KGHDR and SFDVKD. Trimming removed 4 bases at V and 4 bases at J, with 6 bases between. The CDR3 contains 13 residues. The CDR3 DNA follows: TGTGCCACCAGTGAATGGGGTAATGAAAAACTGTTTTTT. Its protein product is CATSEWGNEKLFF.

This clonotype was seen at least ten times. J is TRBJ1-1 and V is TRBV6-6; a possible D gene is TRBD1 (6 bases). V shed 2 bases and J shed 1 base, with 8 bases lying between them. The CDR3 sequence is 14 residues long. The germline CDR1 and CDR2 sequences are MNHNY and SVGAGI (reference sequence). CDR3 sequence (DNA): TGTGCCAGCAGTTACGCGACAGGGAACACTGAAGCTTTCTTT. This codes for CASSYATGNTEAFF.